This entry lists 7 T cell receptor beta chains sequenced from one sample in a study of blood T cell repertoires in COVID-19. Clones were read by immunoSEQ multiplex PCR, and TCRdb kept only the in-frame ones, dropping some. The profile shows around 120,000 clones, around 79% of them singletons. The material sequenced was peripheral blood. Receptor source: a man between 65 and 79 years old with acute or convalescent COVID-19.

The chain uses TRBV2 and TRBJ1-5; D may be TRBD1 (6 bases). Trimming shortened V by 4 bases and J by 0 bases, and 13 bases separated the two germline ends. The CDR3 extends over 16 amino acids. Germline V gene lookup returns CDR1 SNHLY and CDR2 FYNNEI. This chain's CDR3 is CASSAQGPLSNQPQHF. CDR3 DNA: TGTGCCAGCAGTGCGCAGGGGCCCCTTAGCAATCAGCCCCAGCATTTT.

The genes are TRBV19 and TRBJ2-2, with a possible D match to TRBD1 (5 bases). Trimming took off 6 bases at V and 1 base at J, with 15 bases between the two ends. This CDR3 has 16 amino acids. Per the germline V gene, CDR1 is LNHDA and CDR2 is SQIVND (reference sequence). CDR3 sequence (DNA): TGTGCCAGTAGCTATCTGGACATCATGAACACCGGGGAGCTGTTTTTT. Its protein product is CASSYLDIMNTGELFF.

CDR3 protein: CASSPVGGVEQFF. The CDR3 DNA sequence: TGTGCCAGCAGTCCCGTAGGAGGGGTCGAGCAGTTCTTC. This chain links TRBV6-2 or TRBV6-3 with TRBJ2-1; tentatively, D is TRBD2 (6 bases). V was shortened by 5 bases and J by 10 bases, with 15 bases between the two germline ends. Germline V CDR1 and CDR2: MNHEY, SVGEGT. This CDR3 is built from 13 residues.

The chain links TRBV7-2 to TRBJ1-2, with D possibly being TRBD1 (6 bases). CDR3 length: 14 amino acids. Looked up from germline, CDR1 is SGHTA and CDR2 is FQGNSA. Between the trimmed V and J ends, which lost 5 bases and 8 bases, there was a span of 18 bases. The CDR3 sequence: CASSPNRGAGGYTF. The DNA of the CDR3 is TGTGCCAGCAGCCCTAATCGGGGGGCGGGGGGCTACACCTTC.

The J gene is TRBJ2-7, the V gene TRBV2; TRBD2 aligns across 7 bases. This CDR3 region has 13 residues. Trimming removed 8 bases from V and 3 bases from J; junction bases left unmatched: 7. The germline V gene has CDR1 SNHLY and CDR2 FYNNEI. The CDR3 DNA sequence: TGTGCCAGCGGACTAGTGTGGGACTACGAGCAGTACTTC. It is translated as CASGLVWDYEQYF. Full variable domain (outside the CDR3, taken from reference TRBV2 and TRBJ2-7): EPEVTQTPSHQVTQMGQEVILRCVPISNHLYFYWYRQILGQKVEFLVSFYNNEISEKSEIFDDQFSVERPDGSNFTLKIRSTKLEDSAMYFCASGLVWDYEQYFGPGTRLTVT.

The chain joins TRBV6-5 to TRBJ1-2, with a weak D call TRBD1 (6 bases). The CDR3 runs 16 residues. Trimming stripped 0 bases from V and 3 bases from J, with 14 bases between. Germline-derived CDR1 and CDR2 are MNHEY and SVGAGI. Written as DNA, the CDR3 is TGTGCCAGCAGTTACTCGTCAATAGGGACACACTATGGCTACACCTTC. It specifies CASSYSSIGTHYGYTF.

CDR3 bases: TGCGCCAGCAGCTTGGTTCGGGGGACAGAGACCCAGTACTTC. It codes for CASSLVRGTETQYF. This chain uses TRBV5-1 with TRBJ2-5, with D maybe TRBD2 (6 bases). This CDR3 is built from 14 residues. CDR1 and CDR2 from the germline V gene are SGHRS and YFSETQ. The ends were cut back, 0 bases at V and 4 bases at J, with 10 bases in the middle.